The 25 T cell receptor beta chains below were found in one sample sequenced in a study of cytotoxic CD8 clonotypes in ibrutinib-treated CLL. Only in-frame clones appear in the TCRdb table, and some are missing; sequencing was by immunoSEQ multiplex PCR. The data show under 200,000 clones, with approximately 80% seen just once and around 2% held by the top ten. Sequenced material: PBMCs, taken after 12 months of ibrutinib treatment. These receptors originate from a human donor with chronic lymphocytic leukemia.

Concerning this clone itself: Additional DNA sequences in this sample encode the identical CDR3. The chain carries TRBV18 and TRBJ1-1; D is unclear. Germline assignment: CDR1 KGHSH and CDR2 LQKENI. This CDR3 region has 13 residues. The germline V and J ends were trimmed by 3 bases and 2 bases, with 7 bases remaining between them. DNA of the CDR3: TGTGCCAGCTCACCCACAGTTAACACTGAAGCTTTCTTT. This sequence encodes CASSPTVNTEAFF.

The J gene is TRBJ2-7, the V gene TRBV7-2; 8 bases are a match to TRBD1. There are 15 residues in the CDR3. Germline V gene sequence: CDR1 SGHTA, CDR2 FQGNSA. Unmatched junction bases numbered 7, after V lost 1 base and J lost 5 bases. DNA for the CDR3: TGTGCCAGCAGCTTAGTTAACGGACAGGGAAACGAGCAGTACTTC. It translates to CASSLVNGQGNEQYF. The full variable domain, with the rest looked up from reference TRBV7-2 and TRBJ2-7, is GAGVSQSPSNKVTEKGKDVELRCDPISGHTALYWYRQSLGQGLEFLIYFQGNSAPDKSGLPSDRFSAERTGGSVSTLTIQRTQQEDSAVYLCASSLVNGQGNEQYFGPGTRLTVT.

This chain uses TRBV28 with TRBJ2-1; no definite D call. V lost 3 bases and J 0 bases, leaving 12 bases between the germline ends. In germline, CDR1 is MDHEN, CDR2 SYDVKM. The CDR3 loop spans 16 amino acids. CDR3 in amino acids: CASSFMAGSSYNEQFF. CDR3 coding DNA: TGTGCCAGCAGTTTCATGGCAGGAAGCTCCTACAATGAGCAGTTCTTC.

The chain couples TRBV6-6 to TRBJ1-1, with TRBD1 matching over 9 bases. Losses at the gene ends were 5 bases for V and 4 bases for J; bases not matched to a gene: 5. This CDR3 has 14 amino acids. The germline CDR1 and CDR2 sequences are MNHNY and SVGAGI (reference sequence). CDR3 protein: CASSTTGGRTEAFF. The DNA for the CDR3 is TGTGCCAGCAGTACAACAGGGGGCCGCACTGAAGCTTTCTTT.

This clone came up a few times. The rearrangement links TRBV2 to TRBJ2-7, with 9 bases aligning to TRBD1. Germline CDR1 is SNHLY and CDR2 is FYNNEI. V was pared by 6 bases and J by 1 base, with 10 bases of the junction left unmatched. This CDR3 has 16 residues. CDR3 sequence reads: CASRLSPGQGSYEQYF. CDR3 DNA: TGTGCCAGCAGACTTAGCCCGGGACAGGGATCCTACGAGCAGTACTTC.

Remarks on this clone: Other DNA sequences within the sample encode an identical CDR3. The rearrangement joins TRBV9 to TRBJ2-3; no clear D gene. V was shortened by 0 bases and J by 5 bases, with 4 bases between the two germline ends. This CDR3 has 12 residues. CDR1 is SGDLS, CDR2 YYNGEE, per germline. CDR3 nucleotides: TGTGCCAGCAGCGTAGACGGAGATACGCAGTATTTT. It is translated as CASSVDGDTQYF.

The chain employs TRBV19 and TRBJ1-4; 8 nucleotides align to TRBD1. The CDR3 runs 19 residues. Germline values: CDR1 LNHDA, CDR2 SQIVND (reference sequence). The trim removed 4 bases at V and 6 bases at J, leaving 19 bases unmatched. CDR3 residues: CASSTPQGAYGYRDEKLFF. The CDR3 DNA is TGTGCCAGTAGTACGCCCCAGGGGGCCTATGGATATCGGGATGAAAAACTGTTTTTT.

The gene calls are TRBV19 and TRBJ1-5; D gene unclear. The CDR3 has 13 amino acids. Germline CDR1 and CDR2: LNHDA and SQIVND (reference sequence). The V and J ends lost 5 bases and 7 bases respectively, with 12 bases between them. This chain's CDR3 is CASSGSFLQPQHF. CDR3 nucleotide sequence: TGTGCCAGTAGTGGTTCTTTCTTACAGCCCCAGCATTTT.

The rearrangement links TRBV18 to TRBJ1-4; TRBD1 matches at 8 bases. Germline loops: CDR1 KGHSH, CDR2 LQKENI. The CDR3 is made up of 15 amino acids. The trim removed 4 bases at V and 1 base at J, leaving 2 bases unmatched. The CDR3 DNA reads as TGTGCCAGCTCACGACAGGGGATAACTAATGAAAAACTGTTTTTT. Amino acid sequence: CASSRQGITNEKLFF.

CDR3: CASSQDSAWGLNTEAFF. The CDR3 DNA sequence: TGCGCCAGCAGCCAAGATTCGGCTTGGGGTCTGAACACTGAAGCTTTCTTT. The rearrangement links TRBV4-1 to TRBJ1-1, with D uncertain. Looked up from germline, CDR1 is MGHRA and CDR2 is YSYEKL. The V end lost 0 bases, the J end lost 0 bases, and 14 bases lay between the germline ends. The CDR3 covers 17 residues.

The J gene is TRBJ1-2, the V gene TRBV5-1, with D hard to call. Per the germline V gene, CDR1 is SGHRS and CDR2 is YFSETQ. This CDR3 comprises 13 residues. The ends were cut back, 4 bases at V and 1 base at J, with 8 bases in the middle. CDR3 region: CASSSEGNYGYTF. The CDR3 DNA follows: TGCGCCAGCAGCAGTGAGGGTAACTATGGCTACACCTTC.

This clone was seen ten or more times. The genes are TRBV10-3 and TRBJ2-7; TRBD1 matches at 9 bases. The germline gives CDR1 ENHRY, CDR2 SYGVKD. Trimming removed 0 bases from V and 6 bases from J; junction bases left unmatched: 12. The CDR3 spans 17 residues. The CDR3 loop is CAISESKLGQGWGEQYF. In DNA form, the CDR3 reads TGTGCCATCAGTGAGTCGAAGCTGGGACAGGGCTGGGGCGAGCAGTACTTC.

This clone was seen just once. V usage is TRBV28 and J usage is TRBJ2-7; either TRBD1 or TRBD2 may supply D (5 bases each). Germline loops: CDR1 MDHEN, CDR2 SYDVKM. V dropped 1 base and J dropped 3 bases, with 10 bases sitting between them. CDR3 length: 14 amino acids. CDR3 bases: TGTGCCAGCAGTTTATTAAGGGGAGTCTACGAGCAGTACTTC. Its protein is CASSLLRGVYEQYF.

This clone has only a few counts. The chain employs TRBV30 and TRBJ1-2, with D uncertain. Trimming removed 1 base at V and 5 bases at J, with 11 bases between. In germline, CDR1 is GTSNPN, CDR2 SVGIG (reference sequence). The CDR3 covers 13 residues. CDR3 residues: CAWSERKGYGYTF. The CDR3 DNA is TGTGCCTGGAGTGAACGGAAAGGGTATGGCTACACCTTC.

This clone was seen a few times. V gene TRBV10-3 combines with J gene TRBJ1-4, with D tentatively TRBD1 (5 bases). The CDR3 contains 14 residues. Germline CDR1 ENHRY, CDR2 SYGVKD. Trimming removed 10 bases from V and 1 base from J, with 13 bases in between. The CDR3 region has the DNA TGTGCCACCGCAGCGGGGGAAACTAATGAAAAACTGTTTTTT. Residues: CATAAGETNEKLFF.

The chain uses TRBV11-3 and TRBJ2-7, with TRBD2 matching 9 bases. J lost 4 bases, V lost 4 bases, and 8 bases had no gene match. The CDR3 covers 15 residues. Germline lookup yields CDR1 SGHNT and CDR2 YENEEA. CDR3 amino acids: CASSSPGLAKYEQYF. CDR3 bases: TGTGCCAGCAGCTCACCGGGACTAGCTAAGTACGAGCAGTACTTC.

The chain carries TRBV7-2 and TRBJ1-2; D not certain. Trimming shortened V by 4 bases and J by 5 bases, and 8 bases separated the two germline ends. CDR1 is SGHTA and CDR2 is FQGNSA in the germline V gene. There are 12 residues in the CDR3. CDR3 region: CASSSPGYGYTF. The CDR3 DNA sequence: TGTGCCAGCAGCTCCCCCGGGTATGGCTACACCTTC.

The V call is TRBV28, the J call TRBJ1-1, with 9 positions matching TRBD1. V lost 6 bases and J lost 5; bases outside the gene matches: 10. Germline lookup yields CDR1 MDHEN and CDR2 SYDVKM. The length of the CDR3 is 15 residues. The CDR3 region has the DNA TGTGCCAGCAGGACAGGGGGTAGGAGGGAAACTGAAGCTTTCTTT. Amino acid sequence: CASRTGGRRETEAFF.

The rearrangement links TRBV7-2 to TRBJ2-5; unclear D gene. The CDR3 spans 13 residues. Germline CDR1 SGHTA, CDR2 FQGNSA. Trimming removed 1 base from V and 6 bases from J, with 9 bases in between. The CDR3 here is CASSLVWTKTQYF. The CDR3 DNA sequence: TGTGCCAGCAGCTTAGTCTGGACGAAGACCCAGTACTTC.

J is TRBJ1-1 and V is TRBV30; TRBD1 agrees at 8 bases. In germline, CDR1 is GTSNPN, CDR2 SVGIG (reference sequence). Trimming at V came to 4 bases and at J to 4 bases, leaving 8 bases not matched to a gene. This CDR3 is built from 14 residues. CDR3 nucleotide sequence: TGTGCCTGGACCCCCGGACAGGGCACCACTGAAGCTTTCTTT. Amino acids: CAWTPGQGTTEAFF.

The V call is TRBV21-1, the J call TRBJ1-6; the table's D call TRBD1 went unverified against the DNA. TRBV21-1 is tagged as a pseudogene. CDR3 size: 16 residues. The CDR3 coding sequence is TGTGCCAGCAGCAAAAGGAGGACAGAATGGAATTCACCCCTCCACTTT. The encoded protein is CASSKRRTEWNSPLHF.

The chain has TRBV19 and TRBJ2-7; D call uncertain. The CDR3 has 12 residues. With 7 bases removed from V and 5 bases from J, the gap between germline ends came to 12 bases. Germline CDR1 LNHDA, CDR2 SQIVND (reference sequence). CDR3 DNA sequence: TGTGCCAGTACCTCTGACTTGAACGAGCAGTACTTC. Translated, it gives CASTSDLNEQYF.

The chain combines TRBV25-1 with TRBJ2-5; D unresolved. CDR3 length equals 13 residues. V lost 3 bases and J lost 11, with 16 bases in between. Per the germline V gene, CDR1 is MGHDK and CDR2 is SYGVNS. The CDR3 DNA follows: TGTGCCAGCAGTGACAGTGGGGTGGGTGAGCAGTACTTC. Translated, it gives CASSDSGVGEQYF.

The chain uses TRBV18 and TRBJ1-1; unclear D gene. The germline V and J ends were trimmed by 6 bases and 3 bases, with 11 bases remaining between them. Germline CDR1 and CDR2: KGHSH and LQKENI. The CDR3 sequence is 13 residues long. This CDR3 is CASSGVGHTEAFF. CDR3 nucleotide sequence: TGTGCCAGCTCCGGGGTTGGGCACACTGAAGCTTTCTTT.

V is TRBV6-1 and J is TRBJ2-1; 10 nucleotides agree with TRBD2. CDR3 length: 15 amino acids. Germline V gene lookup returns CDR1 MNHNS and CDR2 SASEGT. After removal of 6 bases from V and 7 bases from J, the junction contained 9 bases not matched to a gene. CDR3 in DNA: TGTGCCAGCAGGGTAGCGGGGGGAATTGGAAATGAGCAGTTCTTC. Amino acids: CASRVAGGIGNEQFF.